This entry features one T cell receptor (beta chain) sequence. Its antigen is unidentified. Every donor was a healthy person donating bone marrow. These data are taken from a study of cytomegalovirus exposure and HLA in healthy donors. Study findings and constraints: Among donors in an Asian-associated ancestry cluster, a later analysis reportedly found fewer N-insertions than the roughly 610-donor mean. The sole available immune exposure information was CMV serostatus. Researchers reported in a later analysis that common viral pathogens appeared linked to several top clusters.

The study ran its PCR with 60 Vbeta and 13 Jbeta primers. TCRdb's copy holds only in-frame clones and misses some; the assay was immunoSEQ multiplex PCR. Here the sample spans roughly 100,000 clones, around 86% being singletons. Looked up from germline, CDR1 is SGHDT and CDR2 is YYEEEE. CDR3 size: 13 residues. V dropped 3 bases and J dropped 9; count of bases not matched to a gene: 4. The origin of this receptor is a man younger than 40 in good health and CMV-seropositive. The chain couples TRBV5-6 to TRBJ2-1; 9 bases are shared with TRBD1. The specimen sequenced was PBMCs. In DNA, the CDR3 is TGTGCCAGCAGCTCGGACAGGGGCCGTGAGCAGTTCTTC. Its translation is CASSSDRGREQFF.